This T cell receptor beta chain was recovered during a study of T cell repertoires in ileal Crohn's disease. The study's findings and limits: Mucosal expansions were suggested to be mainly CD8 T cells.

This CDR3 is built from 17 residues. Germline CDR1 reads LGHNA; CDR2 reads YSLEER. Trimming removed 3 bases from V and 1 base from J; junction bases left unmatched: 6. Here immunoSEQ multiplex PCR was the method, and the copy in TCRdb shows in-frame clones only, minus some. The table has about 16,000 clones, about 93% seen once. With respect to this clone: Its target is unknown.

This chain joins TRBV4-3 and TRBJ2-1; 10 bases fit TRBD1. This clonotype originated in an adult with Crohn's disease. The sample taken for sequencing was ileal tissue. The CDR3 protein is CASSHARDRGSYNEQFF. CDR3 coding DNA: TGCGCCAGCAGCCATGCTAGGGACAGGGGTTCCTACAATGAGCAGTTCTTC.